The TCR beta chain under discussion was sequenced for a study of graft-versus-host responses after intestinal transplantation. Some clones are missing from TCRdb's copy, which holds only in-frame ones; the method was immunoSEQ multiplex PCR. The sample records about 120,000 clones, about 93% being singletons. General study results and limits: Marrow from the recipient contained GvH clones, some of which had appeared first in ileum or blood.

Germline V CDR1 and CDR2: SGHTA, FQGTGA. The V gene end was trimmed by 10 bases and the J gene end by 1 base; junction bases not matched to a gene: 7. CDR3 size: 14 residues. Regarding this clone: The antigen remains unidentified.

The specimen was unstimulated CD4+ T cells sorted from spleen or lymph node cells, collected before intestinal transplant. V and J are TRBV7-3 and TRBJ2-3; TRBD1 agrees at 8 bases. This clonotype was sampled from a human donor who received an intestinal transplant. This chain's CDR3 is CATTGTGRTDTQYF. DNA of the CDR3: TGTGCCACAACCGGGACAGGTCGCACAGATACGCAGTATTTT.